This entry lists 4 T cell receptor beta chains sequenced from one sample in a study of PD-L1 blockade in urothelial cancer. This sample's time point: pretreatment peripheral blood. Assay used: immunoSEQ multiplex PCR; TCRdb lists only in-frame clones, some missing. The table records tens of thousands of clones, roughly 90% of them present only once. Sequencing was performed on PBMCs, taken around atezolizumab (anti-PD-L1) treatment. The receptors were sampled from a man between 65 and 85 years old with urothelial cancer.

The table lists this clone with a count of one. The chain combines TRBV5-1 with TRBJ2-3, with 7 bases that match TRBD1. The junction had 4 bases not matched to a gene; V was cut back by 1 base and J by 2 bases. This CDR3 has 15 amino acids. CDR1 and CDR2 from the germline V gene are SGHRS and YFSETQ. DNA for the CDR3: TGCGCCAGCAGCTTGCAGAGGGGGCCCACAGATACGCAGTATTTT. Protein: CASSLQRGPTDTQYF.

The V call is TRBV5-1, the J call TRBJ1-5, with a possible D match to TRBD1 (6 bases). This CDR3 spans 14 amino acids. Germline lookup yields CDR1 SGHRS and CDR2 YFSETQ. Trimming removed 0 bases at V and 3 bases at J, with 7 bases between. The CDR3 DNA sequence: TGCGCCAGCAGCTTGGGACAGGACAATCAGCCCCAGCATTTT. Translation: CASSLGQDNQPQHF. Drawing the rest from reference TRBV5-1 and TRBJ1-5, the complete variable domain is KAGVTQTPRYLIKTRGQQVTLSCSPISGHRSVSWYQQTPGQGLQFLFEYFSETQRNKGNFPGRFSGRQFSNSRSEMNVSTLELGDSALYLCASSLGQDNQPQHFGDGTRLSIL.

This chain joins TRBV18 and TRBJ1-2; D remains unclear. Trimming removed 0 bases from V and 8 bases from J, with 13 bases in between. The CDR3 length is 14 residues. Germline V gene lookup returns CDR1 KGHSH and CDR2 LQKENI. The CDR3 DNA is TGTGCCAGCTCACCACCGGCGAGGTCCGGCGGCTACACCTTC. This sequence encodes CASSPPARSGGYTF.

The chain is built from TRBV28 and TRBJ2-7; 10 bases line up with TRBD1. Germline V CDR1 and CDR2: MDHEN, SYDVKM. Trimming took 4 bases from V and 5 from J; bases not matched to a gene: 14. The CDR3 loop spans 17 amino acids. CDR3 region: CASSSRIGGQGSHEQYF. Here the CDR3 DNA reads TGTGCCAGCAGTTCACGTATAGGGGGACAGGGGAGCCACGAGCAGTACTTC. Combining the CDR3 with reference TRBV28 and TRBJ2-7 gives the whole variable domain DVKVTQSSRYLVKRTGEKVFLECVQDMDHENMFWYRQDPGLGLRLIYFSYDVKMKEKGDIPEGYSVSREKKERFSLILESASTNQTSMYLCASSSRIGGQGSHEQYFGPGTRLTVT.